This TCR beta chain originates from a study of cytomegalovirus exposure and HLA in healthy donors. Regarding the study as a whole: Most of the TCR beta V segments (in an earlier analysis) were productive either about 87% or about 30% of the time. Follow-up analysis seemed to connect common viral pathogens with several of the most significant clusters identified.

At collection, donors were nominally healthy, but unrecorded immune exposures were probable. CDR1 and CDR2 (germline): MNHEY, SMNVEV (reference sequence). The CDR3 has 14 residues. Trimming took 6 bases from V and 5 from J, leaving 17 bases between them. Concerning this clone itself: Its antigen remains unknown.

PCR used 60 Vbeta primers and 13 Jbeta primers. Sequenced by immunoSEQ multiplex PCR; TCRdb stores in-frame clones only, minus some. Among about 300,000 clones listed, roughly 89% were seen once. J is TRBJ2-7 and V is TRBV27, with D perhaps TRBD2 (5 bases). The receptor's source is a man aged 40-49 years in good health and CMV-seropositive. The sequenced material came from PBMCs. The CDR3 coding sequence is TGTGCCAGCAGCCACCCGCGAGGGCGGGACGAGCAGTACTTC. This sequence encodes CASSHPRGRDEQYF.